Each of the 20 T cell receptor beta chains below was sequenced from the same sample in a study of CD8 T cells in ankylosing spondylitis. TCRdb re-derived calls from the 5' RACE reads in MiXCR, one entry per CDR3 protein. The sample holds tens of thousands of distinct CDR3 sequences, 6.2% seen once. The sample taken for sequencing was synovial fluid, either unsorted or a sorted T cell fraction (not recorded which). These receptors originate from a male donor with ankylosing spondylitis.

The chain is built from TRBV28 and TRBJ1-1, with D perhaps TRBD1 (6 bases). Germline CDR1 MDHEN, CDR2 SYDVKM. Trimming shortened V by 6 bases and J by 1 base, and 12 bases separated the two germline ends. The CDR3 is made up of 14 amino acids. CDR3 sequence: CASSLDSQNTEAFF. DNA of the CDR3: TGTGCCAGCAGCTTGGACAGTCAGAACACTGAAGCTTTCTTT.

At least ten counts were recorded for this clonotype. The rearrangement links TRBV7-2 to TRBJ2-3, with 8 bases lining up with TRBD2. The germline V gene has CDR1 SGHTA and CDR2 FQGNSA. The junction had 6 bases not matched to a gene; V was cut back by 3 bases and J by 4 bases. This CDR3 has 15 residues. The CDR3 here is CASSFGGRRADTQYF. The CDR3 DNA reads TGTGCCAGCAGCTTCGGCGGGAGGCGCGCAGATACGCAGTATTTT.

The sample holds many counts of this clonotype. CDR3 bases: TGTGCCAGCAGCCTACAGGGGCCCAGTGAGTACAATGAGCAGTTCTTC. This translates into CASSLQGPSEYNEQFF. V gene TRBV13 combines with J gene TRBJ2-1; TRBD1 matches at 7 bases. Trimming took 5 bases from V and 4 from J; bases not matched to a gene: 11. This CDR3 contains 16 residues. In germline, CDR1 is PRHDT, CDR2 FYEKMQ (reference sequence).

This clonotype was seen a few times. This chain uses TRBV12-3 or TRBV12-4 with TRBJ1-3; D ambiguous. V was trimmed by 2 bases and J by 0 bases, leaving 14 bases between them. This CDR3 has 17 amino acids. This CDR3 reads CASSLSGARSSGNTIYF. The CDR3 DNA reads as TGTGCCAGCAGTTTAAGCGGTGCCAGGAGCTCTGGAAACACCATATATTTT.

This clonotype was seen at least ten times. J is TRBJ2-7 and V is TRBV14, with D possibly being TRBD1 (6 bases). The CDR3 totals 16 residues. Trimming stripped 5 bases from V and 2 bases from J, with 19 bases between. Germline V lookup: CDR1 SGHDN, CDR2 FVKESK. The CDR3 DNA reads TGTGCCAGCAGCGGGGGCCAGGGAAGACGAGCCTACGAGCAGTACTTC. Amino acid sequence: CASSGGQGRRAYEQYF.

The chain carries TRBV7-2 and TRBJ1-2, with D uncertain. Germline CDR1 is SGHTA and CDR2 is FQGNSA. V was cut by 5 bases and J by 4 bases, with 14 bases left in between. The CDR3 spans 14 residues. The CDR3 DNA sequence: TGTGCCAGCAGCCTGTCCCGGGAGGCCTATGGCTACACCTTC. The encoded protein is CASSLSREAYGYTF.

This clonotype showed up many times. This CDR3 is CASSRVTSETQYF. For the CDR3, the DNA is TGTGCCAGCTCACGGGTAACTTCGGAGACCCAGTACTTC. The V gene is TRBV18, the J gene TRBJ2-5; the D is unclear. The ends were cut back, 4 bases at V and 5 bases at J, with 11 bases in the middle. CDR3 length: 13 residues. Germline loops: CDR1 KGHSH, CDR2 LQKENI.

At least ten counts were recorded for this clonotype. The chain recombines TRBV7-2 with TRBJ2-1, with 13 bases fitting TRBD2. The V gene's germline CDR1 is SGHTA and CDR2 FQGNSA. With 7 bases clipped from V and 4 bases from J, the junction kept 4 bases outside the gene matches. The CDR3 has 15 residues. DNA for the CDR3: TGTGCCAGCACCCAGACTAGCGGGGGGTACAATGAGCAGTTCTTC. Translating it yields CASTQTSGGYNEQFF.

This chain uses TRBV29-1 with TRBJ2-3; no definite D call. CDR1 is SQVTM and CDR2 is ANQGSEA in the germline V gene. CDR3 length: 11 residues. With 6 bases removed from V and 2 bases from J, the gap between germline ends came to 6 bases. The CDR3, as DNA: TGCAGCGTCGAATACACAGATACGCAGTATTTT. Translating it yields CSVEYTDTQYF.

This clonotype came up many times. The chain has TRBV12-3 or TRBV12-4 and TRBJ1-6; D remains unclear. CDR3 length: 14 residues. Trimming shortened V by 2 bases and J by 3 bases, and 5 bases separated the two germline ends. Here the CDR3 reads CASSLRGYNSPLHF. CDR3 DNA sequence: TGTGCCAGCAGTTTACGGGGCTATAATTCACCCCTCCACTTT.

There are many counts of this clonotype. V is TRBV5-6 and J is TRBJ2-3; D gene ambiguous. V was pared by 2 bases and J by 9 bases, with 13 bases between. Germline V lookup: CDR1 SGHDT, CDR2 YYEEEE. The CDR3 extends over 13 amino acids. The CDR3 region has the DNA TGTGCCAGCAGCTTACCCGGCGGAGAGACGCAGTATTTT. The encoded protein is CASSLPGGETQYF.

This clonotype was counted at least ten times. The chain combines TRBV4-1 with TRBJ2-1; the match to TRBD2 covers 9 bases. The germline CDR1 and CDR2 sequences are MGHRA and YSYEKL. Unmatched junction bases numbered 8, after V lost 4 bases and J lost 4 bases. CDR3 size: 16 residues. The CDR3 reads CASSPTRTSVYNEQFF. In DNA form, the CDR3 reads TGCGCCAGCAGCCCAACCCGGACTAGCGTATACAATGAGCAGTTCTTC.

This clonotype has a handful of counts. This chain joins TRBV28 and TRBJ2-1, with 8 nucleotides matching TRBD2. Germline-derived CDR1 and CDR2 are MDHEN and SYDVKM. Germline trimming cut 6 bases from V and 0 bases from J; bases unmatched to any gene: 7. CDR3 length: 16 residues. The CDR3 DNA is TGTGCCAGCAGGCCAGGACTAGCAGGCTCCTACAATGAGCAGTTCTTC. As protein: CASRPGLAGSYNEQFF. The variable domain in full, completed from reference TRBV28 and TRBJ2-1, reads DVKVTQSSRYLVKRTGEKVFLECVQDMDHENMFWYRQDPGLGLRLIYFSYDVKMKEKGDIPEGYSVSREKKERFSLILESASTNQTSMYLCASRPGLAGSYNEQFFGPGTRLTVL.

This clonotype was counted at least ten times. The rearrangement joins TRBV2 to TRBJ1-4, with a tentative D call TRBD1 (5 bases). The V gene lost 6 bases and the J gene lost 14 bases, with 28 bases spanning the gap. Germline V gives CDR1 SNHLY, CDR2 FYNNEI. The CDR3 has 16 amino acids. The CDR3 DNA sequence: TGTGCCAGCAGGACCGGATTGGAGGCAGGGAAGGCCCAGCTGTTTTTT. Translated: CASRTGLEAGKAQLFF.

Many counts were recorded for this clonotype. The chain couples TRBV12-3 or TRBV12-4 to TRBJ1-1, with 8 bases matching TRBD1. The CDR3 is 18 amino acids. Germline trimming cut 4 bases from V and 0 bases from J; bases unmatched to any gene: 13. The CDR3: CASSSIWDRRTMNTEAFF. CDR3 DNA: TGTGCCAGCAGTTCAATCTGGGACAGGAGAACGATGAACACTGAAGCTTTCTTT.

This clonotype was recorded many times. The rearrangement joins TRBV29-1 to TRBJ1-2, with D uncertain. Germline loops: CDR1 SQVTM, CDR2 ANQGSEA. The CDR3 runs 13 residues. V was trimmed by 7 bases and J by 5 bases, leaving 17 bases between them. CDR3 residues: CSATRTTGYGYTF. In DNA, the CDR3 is TGCAGCGCCACCAGGACTACGGGATATGGCTACACCTTC.

This clonotype was seen many times. The rearrangement links TRBV7-9 to TRBJ2-3; 10 bases fit TRBD2. V was clipped by 7 bases and J by 5 bases; unmatched bases: 12. CDR1 and CDR2 from the germline V gene are SEHNR and FQNEAQ (reference sequence). This CDR3 is 16 amino acids long. The CDR3 here is CASTVQGTSDLDTQYF. Here the CDR3 DNA reads TGTGCCAGCACCGTTCAAGGGACTAGCGACTTAGATACGCAGTATTTT.

The genes are TRBV5-4 and TRBJ2-1; 9 positions match TRBD1. Losses at the gene ends were 0 bases for V and 5 bases for J; bases not matched to a gene: 3. This CDR3 region has 15 residues. CDR1 and CDR2 from the germline V gene are SGHNT and YYREEE (reference sequence). CDR3 nucleotides: TGTGCCAGCAGCTTGGTGGGACAGGGAAACAATGAGCAGTTCTTC. It yields the protein CASSLVGQGNNEQFF.

This clonotype has a count of ten or more. This chain joins TRBV18 and TRBJ2-6; D is unresolved. The V end lost 3 bases, the J end lost 0 bases, and 12 bases lay between the germline ends. The CDR3 is made up of 17 amino acids. Germline CDR1 is KGHSH and CDR2 is LQKENI. CDR3 in amino acids: CASSPGAGRSGANVLTF. Here the CDR3 DNA reads TGTGCCAGCTCACCCGGAGCAGGCCGCTCTGGGGCCAACGTCCTGACTTTC.

The J gene is TRBJ2-1, the V gene TRBV27; D not resolved. There are 16 residues in the CDR3. V was trimmed by 0 bases and J by 4 bases, leaving 13 bases between them. In germline, CDR1 is MNHEY, CDR2 SMNVEV (reference sequence). The CDR3 reads CASSLSGFRRYNEQFF. In DNA, the CDR3 is TGTGCCAGCAGTTTATCGGGCTTCAGGCGGTACAATGAGCAGTTCTTC.